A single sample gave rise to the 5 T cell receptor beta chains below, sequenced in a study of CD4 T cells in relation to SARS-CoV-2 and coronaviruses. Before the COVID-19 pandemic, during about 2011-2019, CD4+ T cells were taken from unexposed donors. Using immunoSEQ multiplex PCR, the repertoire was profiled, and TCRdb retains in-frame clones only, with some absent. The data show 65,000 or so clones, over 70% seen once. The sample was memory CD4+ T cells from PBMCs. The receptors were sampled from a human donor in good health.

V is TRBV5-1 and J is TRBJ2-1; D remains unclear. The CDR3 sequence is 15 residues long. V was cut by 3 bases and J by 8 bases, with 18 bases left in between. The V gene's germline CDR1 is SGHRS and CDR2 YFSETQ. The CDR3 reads CASSSTTLSVDEQFF. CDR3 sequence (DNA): TGCGCCAGCAGCTCCACGACACTCTCGGTGGATGAGCAGTTCTTC. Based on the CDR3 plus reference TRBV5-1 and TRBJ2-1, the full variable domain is KAGVTQTPRYLIKTRGQQVTLSCSPISGHRSVSWYQQTPGQGLQFLFEYFSETQRNKGNFPGRFSGRQFSNSRSEMNVSTLELGDSALYLCASSSTTLSVDEQFFGPGTRLTVL.

CDR3 nucleotides: TGTGCCAGCAGCTTGATGAACACCGGGGAGCTGTTTTTT. Translated, it gives CASSLMNTGELFF. The chain employs TRBV5-4 and TRBJ2-2; D is uncertain. CDR1 and CDR2 (germline): SGHNT, YYREEE (reference sequence). The V end lost 1 base, the J end lost 1 base, and 2 bases lay between the germline ends. There are 13 residues in the CDR3. Complete variable domain (other parts from reference TRBV5-4 and TRBJ2-2): ETGVTQSPTHLIKTRGQQVTLRCSSQSGHNTVSWYQQALGQGPQFIFQYYREEENGRGNFPPRFSGLQFPNYSSELNVNALELDDSALYLCASSLMNTGELFFGEGSRLTVL.

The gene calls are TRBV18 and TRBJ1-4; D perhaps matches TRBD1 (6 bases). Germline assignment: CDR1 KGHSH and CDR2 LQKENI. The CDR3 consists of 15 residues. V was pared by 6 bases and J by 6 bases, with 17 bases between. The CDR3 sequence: CASSLVRDTYEKLFF. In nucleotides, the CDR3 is TGTGCCAGCTCTCTTGTCCGGGACACCTATGAAAAACTGTTTTTT.

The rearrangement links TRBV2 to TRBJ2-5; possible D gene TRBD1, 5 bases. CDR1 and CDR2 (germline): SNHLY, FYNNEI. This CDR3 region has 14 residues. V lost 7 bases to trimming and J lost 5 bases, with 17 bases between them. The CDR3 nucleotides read TGTGCCAGCACCAGGAGCACAGCAGGGGAGACCCAGTACTTC. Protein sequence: CASTRSTAGETQYF. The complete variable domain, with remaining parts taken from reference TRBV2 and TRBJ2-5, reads EPEVTQTPSHQVTQMGQEVILRCVPISNHLYFYWYRQILGQKVEFLVSFYNNEISEKSEIFDDQFSVERPDGSNFTLKIRSTKLEDSAMYFCASTRSTAGETQYFGPGTRLLVL.

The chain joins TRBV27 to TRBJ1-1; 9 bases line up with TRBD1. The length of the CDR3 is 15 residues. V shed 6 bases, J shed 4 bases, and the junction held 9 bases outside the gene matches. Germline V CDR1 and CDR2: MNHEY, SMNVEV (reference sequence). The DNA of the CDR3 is TGTGCCAGCAGCGCTCGGACAGGGGCCGGCACTGAAGCTTTCTTT. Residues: CASSARTGAGTEAFF.